This note documents a single T cell receptor (beta chain) sequence. The data originate from a study of cytomegalovirus exposure and HLA in healthy donors. Trimming pared 7 bases from V and 4 bases from J, leaving 11 bases between. The CDR3 consists of 14 residues. CDR1 and CDR2 from the germline V gene are LNHDA and SQIVND (reference sequence). Vbeta (60) and Jbeta (13) primers were used in the PCR. Some clones are missing from TCRdb's copy, which holds only in-frame ones; the method was immunoSEQ multiplex PCR. The sample has around 59,000 clones; 80% are singletons. Sequencing was carried out using PBMCs. The rearrangement uses TRBV19 and TRBJ2-6; D is unclear. The sequence was obtained from a woman in her forties in good health and CMV-seronegative. In nucleotides, the CDR3 is TGTGCCAGTATTGACGTAGCCGGGGCCAACGTCCTGACTTTC. This translates into CASIDVAGANVLTF.